One sample yielded the 7 T cell receptor beta chains listed below, sequenced in a study of metastatic and nonmetastatic thyroid tumors. Treatment of any kind had been given to no patient before thyroid surgery. TCRdb re-analyzed the PCR reads through MiXCR. The sample includes approximately 35,000 clones, roughly 22% of them seen just once. The specimen sequenced was tumor tissue. These receptors originate from a male donor with papillary thyroid cancer or a benign thyroid nodule (not recorded which). Some clones in this sample may be carry-over from other donors' samples.

In its sample, this clone was seen many times. The CDR3: CASSLGRLAGPGETQYF. CDR3 sequence (DNA): TGTGCCAGCAGTTTGGGGAGACTAGCGGGACCCGGGGAGACCCAGTACTTC. The chain links TRBV28 to TRBJ2-5; 11 nucleotides match TRBD2. With V trimmed by 3 bases and J by 5 bases, 11 bases remained unmatched. The CDR3 spans 17 residues. Germline loops: CDR1 MDHEN, CDR2 SYDVKM.

There are many counts of this clone. This rearrangement joins TRBV4-3 to TRBJ2-2, with 8 bases aligning to TRBD1. Losses at the gene ends were 3 bases for V and 8 bases for J; bases not matched to a gene: 8. From germline, CDR1 is LGHNA and CDR2 YSLEER. The CDR3 extends over 15 amino acids. CDR3 amino acids: CASSQLTGAGGELFF. In DNA, the CDR3 is TGCGCCAGCAGCCAGCTGACAGGGGCGGGGGGGGAGCTGTTTTTT.

The rearrangement links TRBV5-1 to TRBJ2-5; the match to TRBD1 covers 7 bases. The CDR3 contains 15 residues. Germline V gene lookup returns CDR1 SGHRS and CDR2 YFSETQ. The V gene end was trimmed by 0 bases and the J gene end by 3 bases; junction bases not matched to a gene: 5. The CDR3 is CASSLGDRDEETQYF. The CDR3 nucleotides read TGCGCCAGCAGCTTGGGTGACAGGGATGAAGAGACCCAGTACTTC.

This clone was recorded many times. The rearrangement links TRBV7-9 to TRBJ1-4; a possible D gene is TRBD1 (6 bases). CDR3 length: 13 residues. Trimming removed 1 base from V and 10 bases from J, with 10 bases in between. Germline loops: CDR1 SEHNR, CDR2 FQNEAQ (reference sequence). As DNA, the CDR3 is TGTGCCAGCAGCTTAGACAGGGTGGGAAAACTGTTTTTT. Translating gives CASSLDRVGKLFF.

This clone was counted at least ten times. Possible read error: a much larger clone is one base away. Other nucleotide sequences in the sample specify the same CDR3. This rearrangement joins TRBV12-3 or TRBV12-4 to TRBJ1-2; D remains unclear. The CDR3 is made up of 14 amino acids. The CDR3 DNA reads as TGTGCCAGCAGTTTGGCGGACGGCGAAAGAACGGCCGCTTTC. Protein sequence: CASSLADGERTAAF.

This clone was seen ten or more times. The chain recombines TRBV10-3 with TRBJ2-5; 10 bases are a match to TRBD1. Per the germline V gene, CDR1 is ENHRY and CDR2 is SYGVKD. The CDR3 consists of 14 residues. V shed 4 bases and J 5 bases; nucleotides not matched to a gene: 4. CDR3 amino acids: CAISGQGAHETQYF. The CDR3 region has the DNA TGTGCCATCAGTGGACAGGGGGCGCATGAGACCCAGTACTTC.

The sample holds many counts of this clone. This sequence joins TRBV9 and TRBJ2-2; D is uncertain. Germline V gene sequence: CDR1 SGDLS, CDR2 YYNGEE. The CDR3 has 11 residues. With 8 bases removed from V and 4 bases from J, the gap between germline ends came to 6 bases. The CDR3 nucleotides read TGTGCCAGTAGTGGCACCGGGGAGCTGTTTTTT. Translation: CASSGTGELFF.